This paragraph reports one T cell receptor beta chain. Its cognate antigen has yet to be identified. It has no much larger one-base neighbor in the sample; base qualities were not kept. The data originate from a study of blood T cells in healthy people across ages (dated by TCRdb to the mid-2010s). A note on the overall study: Template switching captured roughly one uniquely barcoded TCR beta cDNA molecule per two T cells in model experiments. Age-related changes in TCR beta repertoire diversity were measured in the study by deep sequencing normalized with unique cDNA molecular identifiers. The donors were divided into four age groups: young (average about 16 years), middle-aged (under 40), aged (roughly 66) and long-lived (approximately 74). Donors of different ages were randomly distributed across sequencing lanes to avoid experimental bias. Using the same blood draw, the study looked at two additional independent replicas of 1 million unique cDNA reads for two donors, one aged 18 to 30 and the other aged 80 or older.

The full study reports these points: Observed TCR beta diversity per million T cells fell roughly linearly with age, and a significant reduction was already apparent by age approximately 40. Conclusive comparison of naive and antigen-experienced compartments was prevented by the profiling of bulk unsorted PBMCs. The long-lived group showed more naive CD4+ T cells, fewer expanded clones and increased TCR diversity than the aged group, suggesting age selection. Donor CMV infection status was unknown, potentially confounding age-related changes in expanded clonotypes. Estimates of total diversity from one million sequenced T cells were regarded as lower bounds and underestimates. Observed TCR beta diversity correlated strongly with the percentage of naive T cells measured by flow cytometry.

Donors were a few dozen systemically healthy Caucasian individuals from Russia aged roughly 6 to 100 years. Around 10 milliliters of peripheral blood were drawn from each donor into EDTA-treated Vacutainer tubes. Ficoll-Paque density-gradient centrifugation was used to isolate PBMCs, with at least 7 million obtained per sample. Trizol reagent was used to extract total RNA from PBMCs, with at least 5.5 micrograms per sample. For every donor, flow cytometry on a PBMC aliquot measured the percentage of naive CD45RAhigh/CD27high T cells. According to the germline V gene (reference sequence), CDR1 reads DFQATT and CDR2 reads SNEGSKA. V loses 0 bases, J loses 7 bases, and the germline ends lie 15 bases apart. The CDR3 runs 15 residues from the cysteine to the phenylalanine. Only the CDR3 portion is preserved as DNA: 45 bases, with reading frame beginning at the first base. Receptor amplification or capture employed 5' RACE. Data came from an Illumina HiSeq 2500. The second PCR ran for roughly 7 to 12 cycles and used a J-beta primer mix along with a sample-barcoded 5' primer. A unique molecular identifier was introduced onto each TCR beta cDNA molecule by a template-switch 5' adaptor carrying 12 random nucleotides. Each sample yielded at least 3 million CDR3-containing paired-end reads. The Mint cDNA synthesis kit, primed by a TRBC-specific oligonucleotide, was used to synthesize first-strand cDNA from all RNA. Following uracil-DNA glycosylase treatment, a first 18-cycle PCR with universal primers M1SS and BC2_uni_R was performed on all cDNA. Processing in the source paper ran as follows. For normalization, 1 million high-quality reads were randomly selected from each sample, with every read carrying a distinct molecular identifier. Instead of being binned into consensus sequences, reads that shared molecular identifiers were thrown out. MiTCR, with a Q25 quality threshold and the strictest error-elimination algorithm, was used for CDR3 identification, clonotype clustering and error correction. A nonparametric unseen species model using Euler transformation provided a lower-bound estimate of total TCR beta diversity. TCRdb itself trimmed the public reads at Q25 with fastp, ran MiXCR and retained productive beta chains. Merged by CDR3 protein, the rows form single entries marked with the most common genes and DNA. The V and J calls here are based on TCRdb, not the publication. This sample comprises approximately 880,000 distinct CDR3 sequences, around 49% of them detected only once. The ten largest clones represent around an eighth of the sample.

Recombination connected TRBV20-1 to TRBJ1-4; TRBD1 is perhaps the D gene, given 6 matching bases. The clonotype comes from a man in his thirties or forties in good health. Source material: blood. The DNA is as follows: TGCAGTGCTAGAGATCCCAGGGGAGCGGGTGAAAAACTGTTTTTT. This is translated as CSARDPRGAGEKLFF.